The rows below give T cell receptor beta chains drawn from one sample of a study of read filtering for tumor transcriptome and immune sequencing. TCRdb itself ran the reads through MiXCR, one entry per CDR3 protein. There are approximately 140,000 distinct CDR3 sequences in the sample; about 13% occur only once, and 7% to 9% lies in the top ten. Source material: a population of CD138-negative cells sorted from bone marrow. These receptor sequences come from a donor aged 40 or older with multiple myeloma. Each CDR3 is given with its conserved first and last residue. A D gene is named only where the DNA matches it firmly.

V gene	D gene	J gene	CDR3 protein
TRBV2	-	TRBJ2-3	CASSVIQGRTDTQYF
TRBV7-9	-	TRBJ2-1	CASSYSGPWDEQFF
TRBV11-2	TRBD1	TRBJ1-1	CASSFTGTGKNTEAFF
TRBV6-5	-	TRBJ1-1	CASSYGTGNTEAFF
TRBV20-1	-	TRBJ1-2	CSARTPNYGYTF
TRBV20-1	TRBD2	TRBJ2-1	CSARDLRASGREDEQFF
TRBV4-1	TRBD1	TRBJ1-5	CASSQGRGTGHSNQPQHF
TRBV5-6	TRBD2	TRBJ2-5	CASSTLAWQETQYF
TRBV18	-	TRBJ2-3	CASSSSTVASIGTDTQYF
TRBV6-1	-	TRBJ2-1	CASRAGSGAYNEQFF
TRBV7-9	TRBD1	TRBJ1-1	CAGRDRDPTEAFF
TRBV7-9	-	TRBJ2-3	CASGSLASTDTQYF
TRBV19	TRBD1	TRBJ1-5	CASTRTGEEPQHF
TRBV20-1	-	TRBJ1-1	CSARRQSDTEAFF
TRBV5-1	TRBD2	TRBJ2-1	CASSLFLAGVFQASYNEQFF
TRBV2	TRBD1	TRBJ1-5	CAADRGNDQPQHF
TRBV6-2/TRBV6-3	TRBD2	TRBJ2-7	CASRPRLAGGIPYEQYF
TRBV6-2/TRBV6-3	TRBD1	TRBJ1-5	CASSYPGAGGFNQPQHF
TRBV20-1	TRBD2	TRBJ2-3	CSARTSGSMFGTDTQYF
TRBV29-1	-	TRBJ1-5	CSVAGTSNQPQHF
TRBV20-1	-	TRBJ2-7	CSARDTGPSGEQYF
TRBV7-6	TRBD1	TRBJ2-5	CASSLGQHQETQYF
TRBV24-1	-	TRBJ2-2	CATSGAGELFF
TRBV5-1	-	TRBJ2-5	CASSGQGLETQYF
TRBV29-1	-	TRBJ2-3	CSVDYGYTDTQYF